Listed below are T cell receptor beta chains from one sample, sequenced in a study of blood T cell repertoires in COVID-19. Method: immunoSEQ multiplex PCR; TCRdb's copy keeps in-frame clones and lacks some. The sample includes 130,000 or so clones, roughly 88% of them seen just once. The specimen sequenced was peripheral blood. The source of these receptors is a man in his 70s with active COVID-19. Each CDR3 is given with its conserved first and last residue. The D gene is left open where the match is weak. Size tells how often a clone was seen (once, few, many) or the class of an expanded clone, and some rows leave it out.

j_call v_call clone_size d_call cdr3_aa cdr3_nt
TRBJ2-7 TRBV7-9 NA NA CASSLMEGSEQYF TGTGCCAGCAGCTTAATGGAGGGTAGCGAGCAGTACTTC
TRBJ2-6 TRBV7-3 NA NA CATGPSGANVLTF TGTGCCACAGGGCCCTCTGGGGCCAACGTCCTGACTTTC
TRBJ1-1 TRBV7-9 NA NA CASSFIGAANTEAFF TGTGCCAGCAGCTTCATTGGGGCCGCGAACACTGAAGCTTTCTTT
TRBJ2-3 TRBV9 NA TRBD2 CASSAPAGVRTDTQYF TGTGCCAGCAGCGCGCCGGCGGGAGTAAGGACAGATACGCAGTATTTT
TRBJ1-2 TRBV6-5 NA TRBD1 CASSQGTGAKHTF TGTGCCAGCAGTCAGGGGACAGGGGCTAAACACACCTTC
TRBJ1-5 TRBV5-4 NA NA CASSVGGNQPQHF TGTGCCAGCAGTGTCGGGGGCAATCAGCCCCAGCATTTT
TRBJ1-1 TRBV14 NA TRBD1 CASSQDHRDRAFF TGTGCCAGCAGCCAAGATCATCGGGACAGGGCTTTCTTT
TRBJ2-1 TRBV5-1 NA TRBD2 CASSSGETEQFF TGCGCCAGCAGCAGCGGGGAGACTGAGCAGTTCTTC
TRBJ1-6 TRBV9 NA NA CASSVLQNNSPLHF TGTGCCAGCAGCGTCTTACAGAATAATTCACCCCTCCACTTT
TRBJ1-1 TRBV10-1 NA NA CASSESGGGMSEAFF TGCGCCAGCAGTGAGTCCGGGGGTGGCATGAGTGAAGCTTTCTTT
TRBJ2-7 TRBV7-3 NA NA CASSLARGYEQYF TGTGCCAGCAGCTTGGCCAGGGGATACGAGCAGTACTTC
TRBJ1-4 TRBV27 once TRBD1 CASSPQIPQGDPNEKLFF TGTGCCAGCAGTCCCCAAATACCCCAGGGGGACCCGAATGAAAAACTGTTTTTT
TRBJ2-1 TRBV7-2 NA NA CASSLDSGSYNEQFF TGTGCCAGCAGCTTAGACAGCGGTTCCTACAATGAGCAGTTCTTC
TRBJ1-5 TRBV30 NA NA CAWSPTQGKPQHF TGTGCCTGGAGCCCTACCCAGGGAAAGCCCCAGCATTTT
TRBJ2-2 TRBV7-3 NA NA CASSLTSDTGELFF TGTGCCAGCAGCTTAACTAGCGACACCGGGGAGCTGTTTTTT
TRBJ2-7 TRBV19 NA NA CASSIGVMGEQYF TGTGCCAGTAGTATCGGGGTTATGGGCGAGCAGTACTTC
TRBJ2-7 TRBV6-5 NA NA CASRQGPSYEQYF TGTGCCAGCCGGCAGGGGCCCTCCTACGAGCAGTACTTC
TRBJ2-5 TRBV2 NA NA CASRESPGTSEETQYF TGTGCCAGCAGGGAAAGCCCCGGGACTTCAGAAGAGACCCAGTACTTC
TRBJ2-7 TRBV28 NA NA CASTQTGTVSYEQYF TGTGCCAGCACCCAGACCGGGACTGTCTCCTACGAGCAGTACTTC
TRBJ2-1 TRBV2 NA NA CAATTTLSYNEQFF TGTGCCGCCACAACTACCCTTTCCTACAATGAGCAGTTCTTC
TRBJ2-3 TRBV6-1 NA TRBD1 CASSDRGQGFRDTQYF TGTGCCAGCAGTGACAGGGGACAGGGCTTCCGAGATACGCAGTATTTT
TRBJ2-1 TRBV11-2 once NA CASRGGQSSYNEQFF TGTGCCAGCAGGGGGGGACAGAGCTCCTACAATGAGCAGTTCTTC
TRBJ2-7 TRBV4-3 few TRBD1 CASSHYKTGTGGYEQYF TGCGCCAGCAGCCACTATAAAACCGGGACAGGGGGCTACGAGCAGTACTTC
TRBJ2-7 TRBV10-2 NA NA CASSEARLATYEQYF TGCGCCAGCAGTGAGGCGAGGCTAGCGACCTACGAGCAGTACTTC
TRBJ2-7 TRBV2 NA TRBD2 CASQLAGGVTYEQYF TGTGCCAGCCAGCTAGCGGGAGGGGTGACCTACGAGCAGTACTTC
TRBJ2-1 TRBV5-1 few TRBD2 CASSWRTSGSYNEQFF TGCGCCAGCAGCTGGAGGACTAGCGGGAGTTATAATGAGCAGTTCTTC
TRBJ2-7 TRBV19 NA TRBD2 CASSIFGGTSGRSAYEQYF TGTGCCAGTAGTATCTTCGGGGGGACTAGCGGGAGATCTGCCTACGAGCAGTACTTC
TRBJ2-7 TRBV29-1 NA NA CSVKEGRLPYEQYF TGCAGCGTAAAGGAGGGCCGATTACCCTACGAGCAGTACTTC
TRBJ1-6 TRBV18 NA NA CASSDFGYAEYSPLHF TGTGCCAGCTCTGACTTCGGATACGCGGAATATTCACCCCTCCACTTT
TRBJ1-5 TRBV12-3/TRBV12-4 NA TRBD1 CASRWDSRGPQHF TGTGCCAGCAGGTGGGACAGTCGGGGGCCCCAGCATTTT
TRBJ1-1 TRBV29-1 NA NA CSVGETENTEAFF TGCAGCGTTGGGGAGACGGAGAACACTGAAGCTTTCTTT
TRBJ2-7 TRBV28 NA NA CASSFTRPGGYEGQYF TGTGCCAGCAGTTTCACTAGACCTGGTGGCTACGAGGGGCAGTACTTC
TRBJ2-1 TRBV6-2/TRBV6-3 NA TRBD2 CASSESGAAGGEQFF TGTGCCAGCAGCGAGAGTGGGGCAGCGGGAGGCGAGCAGTTCTTC
TRBJ2-3 TRBV6-1 few TRBD2 CASSEATSGRGTLGTDTQYF TGTGCCAGCAGTGAAGCGACTAGCGGGAGGGGGACTCTAGGCACAGATACGCAGTATTTT
TRBJ2-1 TRBV11-1 NA TRBD2 CASSAWPGGRGEQFF TGTGCCAGCAGCGCCTGGCCGGGCGGGAGAGGTGAGCAGTTCTTC
TRBJ1-6 TRBV6-5 NA NA CASSEIWTDNSPLHF TGTGCCAGCAGCGAGATATGGACAGATAATTCACCCCTCCACTTT
TRBJ2-2 TRBV19 few NA CASSGSGSWGGELFF TGTGCCAGTAGTGGAAGCGGGTCATGGGGCGGGGAGCTGTTTTTT
TRBJ2-2 TRBV10-3 NA TRBD2 CAISGGSGRANTGELFF TGTGCCATCAGTGGAGGCAGCGGGAGGGCCAACACCGGGGAGCTGTTTTTT
TRBJ1-3 TRBV28 NA NA CASKGWTRSGNTIYF TGTGCCAGCAAGGGTTGGACTCGCTCTGGAAACACCATATATTTT
TRBJ2-1 TRBV24-1 NA NA CATSLDSLYNEQFF TGTGCCACCAGTTTGGACAGCCTTTACAATGAGCAGTTCTTC
TRBJ2-3 TRBV5-1 NA NA CASRQDSRSTDTQYF TGCGCCAGCAGACAAGACAGCCGGAGCACAGATACGCAGTATTTT
TRBJ1-1 TRBV19 NA TRBD1 CASSIQGGTEAFF TGTGCCAGTAGTATCCAGGGGGGCACTGAAGCTTTCTTT
TRBJ1-1 TRBV28 NA NA CASSPGGQHTEAFF TGTGCCAGCAGCCCGGGGGGGCAGCACACTGAAGCTTTCTTT
TRBJ2-3 TRBV2 NA TRBD1 CASSARQGANTQYF TGTGCCAGCAGCGCCCGACAGGGGGCGAATACGCAGTATTTT
TRBJ2-7 TRBV30 NA TRBD1 CAWSVGQGYEQYF TGTGCCTGGAGTGTGGGACAGGGCTACGAGCAGTACTTC
TRBJ2-2 TRBV5-4 NA TRBD1 CASSFGTGGFTGELFF TGTGCCAGCAGCTTCGGGACAGGGGGTTTCACCGGGGAGCTGTTTTTT
TRBJ2-4 TRBV30 NA NA CASRRAGGNIQYF TGTGCCTCCCGGAGGGCAGGGGGAAACATTCAGTACTTC
TRBJ2-1 TRBV3-1/TRBV3-2 once NA CASSSRQVGNEQFF TGTGCCAGCAGCTCTCGACAGGTTGGTAATGAGCAGTTCTTC